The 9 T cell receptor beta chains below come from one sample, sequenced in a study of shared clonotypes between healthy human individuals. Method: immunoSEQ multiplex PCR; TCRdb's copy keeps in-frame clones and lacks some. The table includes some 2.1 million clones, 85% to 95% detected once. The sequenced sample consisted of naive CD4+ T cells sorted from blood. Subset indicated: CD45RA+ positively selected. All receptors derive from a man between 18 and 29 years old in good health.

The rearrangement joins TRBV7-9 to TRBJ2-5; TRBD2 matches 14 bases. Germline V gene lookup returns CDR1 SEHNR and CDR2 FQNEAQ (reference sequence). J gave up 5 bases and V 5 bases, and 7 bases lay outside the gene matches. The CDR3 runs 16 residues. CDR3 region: CASSRGLAGDRETQYF. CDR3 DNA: TGTGCCAGCAGCAGGGGACTAGCGGGGGATCGGGAGACCCAGTACTTC.

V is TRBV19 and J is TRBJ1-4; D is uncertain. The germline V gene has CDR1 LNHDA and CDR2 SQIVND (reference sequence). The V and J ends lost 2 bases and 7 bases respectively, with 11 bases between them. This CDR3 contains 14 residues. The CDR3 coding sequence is TGTGCCAGTAGTATACTTGGAGGGCCTGAAAAACTGTTTTTT. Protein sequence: CASSILGGPEKLFF.

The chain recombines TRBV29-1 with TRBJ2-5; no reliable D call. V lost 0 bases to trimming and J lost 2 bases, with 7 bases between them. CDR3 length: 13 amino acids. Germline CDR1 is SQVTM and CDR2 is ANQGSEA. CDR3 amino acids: CSVEDRFQETQYF. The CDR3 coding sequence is TGCAGCGTTGAAGACAGGTTTCAAGAGACCCAGTACTTC.

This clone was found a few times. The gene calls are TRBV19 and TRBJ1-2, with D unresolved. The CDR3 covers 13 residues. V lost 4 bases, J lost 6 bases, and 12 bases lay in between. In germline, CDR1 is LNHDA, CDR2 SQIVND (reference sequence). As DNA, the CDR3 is TGTGCCAGTAGTAGAAGTCGGGAAGATGGCTACACCTTC. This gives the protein CASSRSREDGYTF.

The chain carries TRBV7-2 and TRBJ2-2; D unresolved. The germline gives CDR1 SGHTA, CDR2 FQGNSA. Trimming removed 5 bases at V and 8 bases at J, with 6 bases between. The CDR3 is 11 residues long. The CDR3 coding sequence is TGTGCCAGCAGCCCAAGGGGGGAGCTGTTTTTT. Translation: CASSPRGELFF.

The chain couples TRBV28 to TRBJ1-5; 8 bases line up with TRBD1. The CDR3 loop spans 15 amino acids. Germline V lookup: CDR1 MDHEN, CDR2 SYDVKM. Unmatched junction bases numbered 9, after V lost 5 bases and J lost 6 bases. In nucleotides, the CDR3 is TGTGCCAGCAGTGCCTCACAGGGGGTAAGTCAGCCCCAGCATTTT. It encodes CASSASQGVSQPQHF. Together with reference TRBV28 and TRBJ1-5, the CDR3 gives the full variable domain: DVKVTQSSRYLVKRTGEKVFLECVQDMDHENMFWYRQDPGLGLRLIYFSYDVKMKEKGDIPEGYSVSREKKERFSLILESASTNQTSMYLCASSASQGVSQPQHFGDGTRLSIL.

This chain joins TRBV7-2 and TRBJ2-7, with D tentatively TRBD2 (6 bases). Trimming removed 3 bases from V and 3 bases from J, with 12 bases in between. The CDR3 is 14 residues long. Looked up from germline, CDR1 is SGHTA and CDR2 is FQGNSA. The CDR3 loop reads CASSFRVGGYEQYF. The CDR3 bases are TGTGCCAGCAGCTTCAGAGTGGGGGGCTACGAGCAGTACTTC.

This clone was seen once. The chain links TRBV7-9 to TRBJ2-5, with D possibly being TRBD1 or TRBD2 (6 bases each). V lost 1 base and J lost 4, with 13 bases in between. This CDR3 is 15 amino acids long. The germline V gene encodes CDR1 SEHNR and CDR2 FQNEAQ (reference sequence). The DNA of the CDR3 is TGTGCCAGCAGCTTAGGAGGGGGGCAGGGAGAGACCCAGTACTTC. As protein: CASSLGGGQGETQYF.

In nucleotides, the CDR3 is TGTGCCAGCAGTGATGGGATGACAGGGGCTATGAACACTGAAGCTTTCTTT. Its translation: CASSDGMTGAMNTEAFF. The chain carries TRBV6-1 and TRBJ1-1; 8 nucleotides agree with TRBD1. The ends lost 3 bases at V and 0 bases at J; junction bases unmatched: 9. Germline V gene lookup returns CDR1 MNHNS and CDR2 SASEGT. This CDR3 comprises 17 residues.